Below are 15 T cell receptor beta chains sequenced from a single sample in a study of Graves' ophthalmopathy and Graves' hyperthyroidism. RNA transcripts were the template, and TCR beta CDR3 regions were amplified from them. Second-round multiplex PCR came after a first-round RT-PCR that employed HTBI primers. From the multiplex PCR reads, TCRdb called clonotypes with MiXCR, one entry per CDR3 protein. The data contain around 1.1 million distinct CDR3 sequences, 35% to 45% of them singletons. Sequenced material: peripheral blood or thyroid tissue (not recorded which). These receptor sequences come from an adult man with Graves' hyperthyroidism.

In this sample, this clonotype turned up a few times. This chain joins TRBV9 and TRBJ2-2; D is ambiguous. The germline V and J ends were trimmed by 4 bases and 0 bases, with 13 bases remaining between them. CDR3 length: 16 residues. Germline V CDR1 and CDR2: SGDLS, YYNGEE. The chain's CDR3 is CASSPLANANTGELFF. Written as DNA, the CDR3 is TGTGCCAGCAGCCCCCTGGCGAACGCGAACACCGGGGAGCTGTTTTTT.

The gene calls are TRBV19 and TRBJ1-2; D perhaps matches TRBD1 (5 bases). The germline CDR1 and CDR2 sequences are LNHDA and SQIVND (reference sequence). The CDR3 is 17 residues long. Between the trimmed V and J ends, which lost 1 base and 1 base, there was a span of 16 bases. The CDR3 nucleotides are TGTGCCAGTAGTATAGGAGGGGCCAGAGCGGTTAACTATGGCTACACCTTC. Its protein is CASSIGGARAVNYGYTF.

This clonotype was seen at least ten times. The chain combines TRBV5-5 with TRBJ2-5; the D is unclear. The length of the CDR3 is 13 residues. Germline-derived CDR1 and CDR2 are SGHKS and YYEKEE (reference sequence). Trimming shortened V by 3 bases and J by 5 bases, and 11 bases separated the two germline ends. CDR3 sequence (DNA): TGTGCCAGCAGCTACGACCCGGAGGAGACCCAGTACTTC. Translation gives CASSYDPEETQYF.

The chain links TRBV29-1 to TRBJ1-2; tentatively, D is TRBD1 (6 bases). Trimming removed 6 bases from V and 8 bases from J, with 16 bases in between. Germline CDR1 is SQVTM and CDR2 is ANQGSEA. The CDR3 covers 12 residues. CDR3 residues: CSVERGAKGYTF. CDR3 in DNA: TGCAGCGTGGAACGGGGGGCTAAGGGCTACACCTTC.

Many counts were recorded for this clonotype. V and J are TRBV29-1 and TRBJ2-7, with TRBD1 identical over 7 bases. J gave up 1 base and V 6 bases, and 6 bases lay outside the gene matches. CDR3 length: 13 residues. The germline V gene encodes CDR1 SQVTM and CDR2 ANQGSEA. DNA for the CDR3: TGCAGCGTGGCCGGGACAGATTCCTACGAGCAGTACTTC. This gives the protein CSVAGTDSYEQYF.

The table lists this clonotype with many counts. The V call is TRBV7-2, the J call TRBJ1-2; D is undetermined. Germline lookup yields CDR1 SGHTA and CDR2 FQGNSA. The CDR3 is made up of 13 amino acids. The V end lost 3 bases, the J end lost 2 bases, and 7 bases lay between the germline ends. The CDR3 coding sequence is TGTGCCAGCAGCTTCGAAGTCAACTATGGCTACACCTTC. It specifies CASSFEVNYGYTF.

Concerning this clonotype: This may arise from a read error, as a much more abundant clone is one base away. This sequence joins TRBV6-6 and TRBJ2-5; 7 nucleotides line up with TRBD1. Germline trimming cut 10 bases from V and 5 bases from J; bases unmatched to any gene: 7. The germline V gene encodes CDR1 MNHNY and CDR2 SVGAGI (reference sequence). This CDR3 is built from 12 residues. CDR3 residues: CAIRTGVETQYF. The CDR3, as DNA: TGTGCCATCAGAACAGGGGTTGAGACCCAGTACTTC.

This clonotype was counted at least ten times. The rearrangement links TRBV29-1 to TRBJ1-3; D remains ambiguous. The V end lost 2 bases, the J end lost 0 bases, and 5 bases lay between the germline ends. Germline CDR1 SQVTM, CDR2 ANQGSEA. The CDR3 covers 13 residues. The CDR3 DNA is TGCAGCGTTGAACGATACTCTGGAAACACCATATATTTT. It is translated as CSVERYSGNTIYF.

This clonotype appeared many times. J is TRBJ2-2 and V is TRBV10-3, with D unresolved. This CDR3 has 15 amino acids. V gave up 6 bases and J gave up 5 bases, with 16 bases separating them. In germline, CDR1 is ENHRY, CDR2 SYGVKD. DNA of the CDR3: TGTGCCATCAGGGACCGAACTGAGTTTACCGGGGAGCTGTTTTTT. This codes for CAIRDRTEFTGELFF.

In DNA, the CDR3 is TGCAGCGTTGCGCAAACTAGGGGGACCCAGTACTTC. Translated, it gives CSVAQTRGTQYF. V is TRBV29-1 and J is TRBJ2-5; D tentatively fits TRBD1 or TRBD2 (5 bases each). CDR1 SQVTM and CDR2 ANQGSEA come from the germline V gene. V shed 4 bases and J shed 7 bases, with 13 bases lying between them. The CDR3 is 12 amino acids.

This clonotype has at least ten counts. The genes are TRBV12-3 or TRBV12-4 and TRBJ2-5; no clear D. V lost 5 bases to trimming and J lost 1 base, with 8 bases between them. CDR3 size: 13 residues. The CDR3 loop reads CASSLEVQETQYF. In DNA, the CDR3 is TGTGCCAGCAGTCTGGAAGTCCAAGAGACCCAGTACTTC.

To note about this clonotype: The junction and the germline gene differ at one end; a read error may be behind it. The chain recombines TRBV6-4 with TRBJ2-6; weak D call: TRBD2 (5 bases). The CDR3 consists of 15 residues. Germline V CDR1 and CDR2: MRHNA, SNTAGT. This CDR3 reads CASRHGGTGTNVLTF. DNA for the CDR3: TGTGCCAGCAGGCACGGAGGAACTGGGACCAACGTCCTGACTTTC.

In its sample, this clonotype was seen a few times. The gene calls are TRBV7-2 and TRBJ2-3, with TRBD1 matching over 7 bases. The germline V gene encodes CDR1 SGHTA and CDR2 FQGNSA. The V gene end was trimmed by 5 bases and the J gene end by 2 bases; junction bases not matched to a gene: 10. The CDR3 consists of 16 residues. CDR3 protein: CASSIRGGGTTDTQYF. The CDR3 DNA reads as TGTGCCAGCAGCATCCGAGGGGGCGGAACCACAGATACGCAGTATTTT.

The chain recombines TRBV15 with TRBJ1-2; no clear D. The V end was cut by 3 bases, the J end by 4 bases, with 12 bases between. This CDR3 spans 14 amino acids. Germline V gene sequence: CDR1 LNHNV, CDR2 YYDKDF (reference sequence). CDR3 in DNA: TGTGCCACCAGCAGCTTAGTACCCGTCTATGGCTACACCTTC. Its protein product is CATSSLVPVYGYTF.

The chain has TRBV7-3 and TRBJ1-2; D uncertain. The CDR3 is made up of 13 amino acids. Per the germline V gene, CDR1 is SGHTA and CDR2 is FQGTGA. V dropped 11 bases and J dropped 4 bases, with 17 bases sitting between them. For the CDR3, the DNA is TGTGCCGGCCGGGGAAGTGGCTTCTATGGCTACACCTTC. Protein: CAGRGSGFYGYTF.